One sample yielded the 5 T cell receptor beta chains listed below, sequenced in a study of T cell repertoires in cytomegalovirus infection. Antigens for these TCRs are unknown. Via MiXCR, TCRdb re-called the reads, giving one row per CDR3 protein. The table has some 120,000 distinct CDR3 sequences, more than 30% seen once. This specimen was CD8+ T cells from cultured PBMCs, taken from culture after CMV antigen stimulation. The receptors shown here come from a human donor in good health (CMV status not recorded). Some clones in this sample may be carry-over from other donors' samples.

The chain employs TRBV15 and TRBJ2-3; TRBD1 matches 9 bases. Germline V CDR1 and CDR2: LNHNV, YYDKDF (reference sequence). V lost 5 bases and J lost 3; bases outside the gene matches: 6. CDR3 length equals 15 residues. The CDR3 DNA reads TGTGCCACCAGCGCGCGGGACAGGGAGACAGATACGCAGTATTTT. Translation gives CATSARDRETDTQYF.

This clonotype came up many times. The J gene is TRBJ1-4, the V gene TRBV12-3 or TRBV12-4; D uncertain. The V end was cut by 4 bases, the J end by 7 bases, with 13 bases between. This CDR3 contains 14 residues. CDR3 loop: CASSSLLRGEKLFF. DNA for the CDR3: TGTGCCAGCAGTTCGCTACTACGAGGTGAAAAACTGTTTTTT.

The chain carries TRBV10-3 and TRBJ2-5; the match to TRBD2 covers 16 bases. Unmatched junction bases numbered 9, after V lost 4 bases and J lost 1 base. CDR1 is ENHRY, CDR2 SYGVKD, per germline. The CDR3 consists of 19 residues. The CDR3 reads CAISAPGTSGGASQETQYF. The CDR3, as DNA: TGTGCCATCAGTGCTCCCGGGACTAGCGGGGGGGCCTCCCAAGAGACCCAGTACTTC.

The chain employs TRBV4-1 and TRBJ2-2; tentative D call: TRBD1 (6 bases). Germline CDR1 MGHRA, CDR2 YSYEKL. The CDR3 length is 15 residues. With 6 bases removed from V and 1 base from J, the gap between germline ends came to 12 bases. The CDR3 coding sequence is TGCGCCAGCAGGAGACAGGCCCGGAACACCGGGGAGCTGTTTTTT. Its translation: CASRRQARNTGELFF.

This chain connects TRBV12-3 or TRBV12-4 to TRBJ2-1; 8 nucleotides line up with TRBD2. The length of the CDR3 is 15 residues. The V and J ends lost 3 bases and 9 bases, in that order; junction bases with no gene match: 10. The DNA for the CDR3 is TGTGCCAGCAGTTTCCCCACGGGGGGGAACAGTGAGCAGTTCTTC. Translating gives CASSFPTGGNSEQFF.